This TCR beta chain was retrieved from a study of shared clonotypes between healthy human individuals. About the study: CD8 memory received one plate per donor, CD8 naive two, CD4 memory three and CD4 naive three.

All of the donors resided in Nashville, Tennessee, and each was a Caucasian adult. The CDR3 length is 13 residues. CDR1 is LGHNT, CDR2 FRNRAP, per germline. The V end lost 3 bases, the J end lost 4 bases, and 7 bases lay between the germline ends. About this clone itself: Its antigen remains unknown. Distinct nucleotide sequences in the sample also encode this CDR3.

It was 150 to 250 ng DNA, approximately 30,000 T cell genomes, that sorted-subset replicate PCRs used. The protocol was immunoSEQ multiplex PCR, while the TCRdb copy is restricted to in-frame clones and leaves out a portion. The top ten clones hold more than 0.1% of a sample with 2 million to 2.5 million clones, 95% of them seen once. Study-level findings and limits: Clonotypes which were not shared had lower generation probabilities than clonotypes that all four donors shared.

The chain combines TRBV12-5 with TRBJ1-5; the D gene is possibly TRBD1 (5 bases). The clonotype originates from a man aged 18-30 years in good health. The specimen sequenced was naive CD4+ T cells sorted from blood. Indicated subset: CD45RA+ positively selected. CDR3 sequence: CASGFGGNQPQHF. DNA of the CDR3: TGTGCTAGTGGTTTTGGGGGGAATCAGCCCCAGCATTTT.